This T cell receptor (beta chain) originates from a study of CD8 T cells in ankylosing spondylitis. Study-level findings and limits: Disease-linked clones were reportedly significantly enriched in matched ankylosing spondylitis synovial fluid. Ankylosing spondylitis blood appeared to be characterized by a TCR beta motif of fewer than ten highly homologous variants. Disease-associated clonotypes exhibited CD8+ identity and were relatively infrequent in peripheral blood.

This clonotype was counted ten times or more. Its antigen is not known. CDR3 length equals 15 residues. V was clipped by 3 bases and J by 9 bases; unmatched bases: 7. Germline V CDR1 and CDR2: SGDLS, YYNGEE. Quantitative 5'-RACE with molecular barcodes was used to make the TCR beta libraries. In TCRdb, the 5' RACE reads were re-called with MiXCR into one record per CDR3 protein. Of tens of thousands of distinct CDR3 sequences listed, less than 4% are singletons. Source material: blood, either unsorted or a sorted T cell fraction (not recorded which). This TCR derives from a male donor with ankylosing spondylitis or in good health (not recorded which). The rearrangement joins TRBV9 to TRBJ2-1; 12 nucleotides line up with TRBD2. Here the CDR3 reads CASSATGTSGFEQFF. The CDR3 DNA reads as TGTGCCAGCAGCGCTACCGGGACTAGCGGGTTTGAGCAGTTCTTC.